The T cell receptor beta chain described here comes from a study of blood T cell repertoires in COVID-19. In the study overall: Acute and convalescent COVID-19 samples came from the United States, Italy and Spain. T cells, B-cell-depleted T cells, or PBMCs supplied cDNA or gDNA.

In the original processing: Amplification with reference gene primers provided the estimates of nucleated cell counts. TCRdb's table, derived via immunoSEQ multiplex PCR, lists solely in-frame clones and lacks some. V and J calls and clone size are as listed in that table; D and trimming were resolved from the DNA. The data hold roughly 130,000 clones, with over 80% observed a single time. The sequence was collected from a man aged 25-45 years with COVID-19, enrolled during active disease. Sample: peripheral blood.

In DNA, the CDR3 is TGTGCCAGTAGAACTAGCGGGGGGACCGGGGAGCTGTTTTTT. It encodes CASRTSGGTGELFF. V is TRBV19 and J is TRBJ2-2; 12 nucleotides align to TRBD2. Germline-derived CDR1 and CDR2 are LNHDA and SQIVND (reference sequence). V was pared by 6 bases and J by 5 bases, with 1 base of the junction left unmatched. The length of the CDR3 is 14 residues.